This T cell receptor (beta chain) emerged from a study of neurological immune-mediated disorders. Study results and limitations: No CDR3 amino acid sequences recurred among expanded clones across subjects, suggesting private repertoires in all groups.

CDR3 size: 13 residues. V was shortened by 1 base and J by 10 bases, with 8 bases between the two germline ends. The germline CDR1 and CDR2 sequences are MDHEN and SYDVKM. As for the cDNA, it was generated by 5'RACE with 10-nucleotide random UMIs. Via MiXCR, TCRdb re-called the 5' RACE reads, giving one row per CDR3 protein. Here the sample spans more than 45,000 distinct CDR3 sequences, approximately 3.5% being singletons. The table lists this clonotype with many counts. The antigen is undetermined. This chain connects TRBV28 to TRBJ1-6, with unresolved D. The sequencing input was PBMCs. The TCR originated in a man aged 35-49 years with multiple sclerosis. CDR3 sequence (DNA): TGTGCCAGCAGTTTATTGGTATCATCACCCCTCCACTTT. Translating it yields CASSLLVSSPLHF.